The following is a T cell receptor (beta chain) sequence with its context. The assay was immunoSEQ multiplex PCR, and TCRdb's table has in-frame clones only and misses some. This table has around 200,000 clones, more than 75% appearing once. The sample belongs to a study of blood T cell repertoires in COVID-19. V gave up 3 bases and J gave up 7 bases, with 12 bases separating them. The CDR3 sequence is 13 residues long. Germline V lookup: CDR1 LNHNV, CDR2 YYDKDF (reference sequence). The chain combines TRBV15 with TRBJ1-2; a weak D match, TRBD1 (6 bases). Sequenced input: peripheral blood. This clonotype originated in a man between 18 and 35 years old with active or convalescent COVID-19. Here the CDR3 DNA reads TGTGCCACCAGCAGTCAATCCAGGGGTGGCTACACCTTC. Its translation is CATSSQSRGGYTF. Complete variable domain (other parts from reference TRBV15 and TRBJ1-2): DAMVIQNPRYQVTQFGKPVTLSCSQTLNHNVMYWYQQKSSQAPKLLFHYYDKDFNNEADTPDNFQSRRPNTSFCFLDIRSPGLGDTAMYLCATSSQSRGGYTFGSGTRLTVV.